This is a list of T cell receptor beta chains from one sample in a study of blood T cells in healthy people across ages. MiXCR, applied by TCRdb to the 5' RACE reads, yields one record per CDR3 protein. The sample comprises more than 600,000 distinct CDR3 sequences, 25% of which are singletons, and 9.4% rests with the top ten. These records were also assigned to another study, of T cells of mothers and their children.

Sequencing was performed on blood. The receptors here all came from a boy aged 5-17 years in good health. CDR3s include the opening cysteine and the closing phenylalanine or tryptophan. A D gene is named only where the DNA matches it firmly. Clone size is given for some rows only: seen once, a few or many times, or a class if the clone is expanded.

. | . | 17 | TRBJ2-7 | TRBV7-9 | TGTGCCAGCAGCCACTCGTCAGGCCGGGACCGAACCTACGAGCAGTACTTC | CASSHSSGRDRTYEQYF
. | . | 13 | TRBJ1-6 | TRBV11-2 | TGTGCCAGCGAGGGGTCCTATAATTCACCCCTCCACTTT | CASEGSYNSPLHF
TRBD2 | few | 13 | TRBJ2-5 | TRBV20-1 | TGCAGTGCGCATGCGGGGGGGCCCGGGACCCAGTACTTC | CSAHAGGPGTQYF
. | . | 13 | TRBJ2-3 | TRBV10-3 | TGTGCCATCAGTGGACCCGTAGGGGATACGCAGTATTTT | CAISGPVGDTQYF
. | . | 13 | TRBJ1-2 | TRBV5-1 | TGCGCCAGCAGCCGTACAGGGTTGGGGGGCTACACCTTC | CASSRTGLGGYTF
. | many | 12 | TRBJ2-5 | TRBV7-6 | TGTGCCAGCAGCTTCCAACAAGAGACCCAGTACTTC | CASSFQQETQYF
. | few | 14 | TRBJ2-3 | TRBV20-1 | TGCAGTGCAACTAGACTAGTCCAATCCTATACGCAGTATTTT | CSATRLVQSYTQYF
TRBD1 | few | 17 | TRBJ2-1 | TRBV9 | TGTGCCAGCAGCGTGACTACAGGGGGGCAATTAAGGAATGAGCAGTTCTTC | CASSVTTGGQLRNEQFF
. | . | 15 | TRBJ2-5 | TRBV29-1 | TGCAGCGTTGAAGACGAGACAGACATTCAAGAGACCCAGTACTTC | CSVEDETDIQETQYF
TRBD1 | . | 15 | TRBJ2-1 | TRBV5-6 | TGTGCCAGCAGGTCGACAGGGGTCCCTCACAATGAGCAGTTCTTC | CASRSTGVPHNEQFF
. | . | 13 | TRBJ2-1 | TRBV29-1 | TGCAGCGTTACCCCGGGGGCTCCCAATGAGCAGTTCTTC | CSVTPGAPNEQFF
TRBD2 | . | 17 | TRBJ2-5 | TRBV27 | TGTGCCAGCAGTTTAAGGGGACTAGCGGGAGAGTCTGAGACCCAGTACTTC | CASSLRGLAGESETQYF
TRBD2 | . | 17 | TRBJ2-1 | TRBV9 | TGTGCCAGCAGCGTAGGGGCCCAGGGACTAGGAGTTAGTGAGCAGTTCTTC | CASSVGAQGLGVSEQFF
. | few | 13 | TRBJ1-6 | TRBV7-2 | TGTGCCAGCAGCCACGGGGGGTATTCACCCCTCCACTTT | CASSHGGYSPLHF
TRBD2 | few | 15 | TRBJ2-3 | TRBV12-5 | TGTGCTAGTGGTTTTTACGGGAGGACGACAGATACGCAGTATTTT | CASGFYGRTTDTQYF
. | few | 14 | TRBJ1-1 | TRBV12-3/TRBV12-4 | TGTGCCAGCAGCCTCTACAGACTGAACACTGAAGCTTTCTTT | CASSLYRLNTEAFF
TRBD1 | . | 17 | TRBJ1-4 | TRBV2 | TGTGCCAGCAGTGACGGGTCAGGGGGAGGATGGAATGAAAAACTGTTTTTT | CASSDGSGGGWNEKLFF
. | . | 14 | TRBJ1-2 | TRBV6-5 | TGTGCCAGCAGTTACCGCCGGCAGGACTTTGGCTACACCTTC | CASSYRRQDFGYTF
TRBD1 | . | 14 | TRBJ2-7 | TRBV10-3 | TGTGCCATCAGTGTGACAGGGACGGCCTACGAGCAGTACTTC | CAISVTGTAYEQYF
TRBD2 | . | 16 | TRBJ2-1 | TRBV7-8 | TGTGCCAGCAGCCCGACGGGACTAGCGGTTTGGGATGAGCAGTTCTTC | CASSPTGLAVWDEQFF
TRBD1 | . | 14 | TRBJ2-3 | TRBV20-1 | TGCAGTGCGAAGGGACAGGGAGGGGCAGATACGCAGTATTTT | CSAKGQGGADTQYF
. | . | 15 | TRBJ2-7 | TRBV5-5 | TGTGCCAGCAGCTTGGGTGGCCAGGGGTTAAACGAGCAGTACTTC | CASSLGGQGLNEQYF
TRBD2 | few | 17 | TRBJ2-3 | TRBV6-5 | TGTGCCAGCAGTTCTACCCCGACTAGCGGGAGCGTGGATACGCAGTATTTT | CASSSTPTSGSVDTQYF
. | few | 15 | TRBJ2-5 | TRBV14 | TGTGCCAGCAGCCGCGTCGGGAGTGTAGTGGAGACCCAGTACTTC | CASSRVGSVVETQYF
. | . | 15 | TRBJ2-5 | TRBV9 | TGTGCCAGCTCCGTTGAGGACAGAGAACAAGAGACCCAGTACTTC | CASSVEDREQETQYF
. | few | 14 | TRBJ2-1 | TRBV29-1 | TGCAGCGTTGAAGAGGGGGGTACAGGTAATGAGCAGTTCTTC | CSVEEGGTGNEQFF
. | few | 11 | TRBJ1-2 | TRBV29-1 | TGCAGCGTCGCCGGTGGGGCTGGCTACACCTTC | CSVAGGAGYTF
. | few | 13 | TRBJ2-3 | TRBV29-1 | TGCAGCGCCCCGATAGCCCACACAGATACGCAGTATTTT | CSAPIAHTDTQYF
. | few | 13 | TRBJ1-4 | TRBV19 | TGTGCCAGTAGTACGCGGATCAATGAAAAACTGTTTTTT | CASSTRINEKLFF
. | . | 12 | TRBJ2-7 | TRBV20-1 | TGCAGTGCTCTCCGGGGCTCCTACGAGCAGTACTTC | CSALRGSYEQYF
. | . | 11 | TRBJ1-1 | TRBV6-1 | TGTGCCAGCAGCCGGACAGAGGAAGCTTTCTTT | CASSRTEEAFF
TRBD1 | many | 14 | TRBJ2-7 | TRBV29-1 | TGCAGCGTACTCCGGGACAGGGCACCCTACGAGCAGTACTTC | CSVLRDRAPYEQYF
. | . | 12 | TRBJ2-1 | TRBV10-3 | TGTGCCATCAGTGAGTTAAACAATGAGCAGTTCTTC | CAISELNNEQFF
. | . | 18 | TRBJ2-3 | TRBV6-5 | TGTGCCAGCAGTTACCATGGGAGTCTAATAAAAGGCACAGATACGCAGTATTTT | CASSYHGSLIKGTDTQYF
. | few | 13 | TRBJ1-2 | TRBV20-1 | TGCAGTGTTATGGTGCAGGGGACGGGAGGCTACACCTTC | CSVMVQGTGGYTF
TRBD1 | . | 17 | TRBJ2-5 | TRBV6-2/TRBV6-3 | TGTGCCAGCAGTTACTCGGTCAGGGGGCGTTTTATGGAGACCCAGTACTTC | CASSYSVRGRFMETQYF
TRBD1 | . | 18 | TRBJ2-6 | TRBV7-2 | TGTGCCAGCAGCCTATTACATTCGACAGGGACTGGGGCCAACGTCCTGACTTTC | CASSLLHSTGTGANVLTF
. | many | 14 | TRBJ2-2 | TRBV7-2 | TGTGCCAGCAGCTTAGCGGTCCTCACCGGGGAGCTGTTTTTT | CASSLAVLTGELFF
. | few | 12 | TRBJ1-2 | TRBV10-2 | TGCGCCAGCAGTGAGACTCAAGGGGGCTACACCTTC | CASSETQGGYTF
. | few | 15 | TRBJ2-7 | TRBV27 | TGTGCCAGCAGTTTATACGGGGTGGGCAACTACGAGCAGTACTTC | CASSLYGVGNYEQYF
TRBD1 | few | 15 | TRBJ2-2 | TRBV20-1 | TGCAGTGCTAGAGAGGACAGGGAGTCGGCCGGGGAGCTGTTTTTT | CSAREDRESAGELFF
TRBD2 | . | 15 | TRBJ2-3 | TRBV6-4 | TGTGCCAGCAGATCTAGCGGGGGGGCCGTAGATACGCAGTATTTT | CASRSSGGAVDTQYF
. | . | 15 | TRBJ2-7 | TRBV6-1 | TGTGCCAGCAGACTATACTACCAGGGCTCCTACGAGCAGTACTTC | CASRLYYQGSYEQYF
. | . | 14 | TRBJ2-2 | TRBV27 | TGTGCCAGCAGTTTACTGGGAAAGGCCGGGGAGCTGTTTTTT | CASSLLGKAGELFF
. | . | 13 | TRBJ2-7 | TRBV5-1 | TGCGCCAGCACTCACGGGAATAGGGACGAGCAGTACTTC | CASTHGNRDEQYF
. | . | 11 | TRBJ2-7 | TRBV20-1 | TGCAGTGCTAGTAAGAGGGACGAGCAGTACTTC | CSASKRDEQYF
TRBD2 | few | 15 | TRBJ2-4 | TRBV27 | TGTGCCAGCAGTCCCGGGACTAGCGGCAAAAACATTCAGTACTTC | CASSPGTSGKNIQYF
. | . | 14 | TRBJ2-2 | TRBV29-1 | TGCAGCGTTAAGATAGGAGGATCCACCGGGGAGCTGTTTTTT | CSVKIGGSTGELFF
. | few | 13 | TRBJ2-3 | TRBV11-2 | TGTGCCAGCAGCTTCCACTACACAGATACGCAGTATTTT | CASSFHYTDTQYF